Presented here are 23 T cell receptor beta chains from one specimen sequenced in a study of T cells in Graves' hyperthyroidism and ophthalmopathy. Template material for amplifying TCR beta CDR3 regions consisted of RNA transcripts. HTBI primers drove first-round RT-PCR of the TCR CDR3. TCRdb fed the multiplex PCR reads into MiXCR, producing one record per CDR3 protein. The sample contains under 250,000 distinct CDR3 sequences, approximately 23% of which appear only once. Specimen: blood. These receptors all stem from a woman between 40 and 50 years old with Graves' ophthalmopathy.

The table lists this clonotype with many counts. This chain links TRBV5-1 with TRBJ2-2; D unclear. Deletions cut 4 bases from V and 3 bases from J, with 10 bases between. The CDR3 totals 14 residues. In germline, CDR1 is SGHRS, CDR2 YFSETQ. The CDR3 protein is CASSPTQDTGELFF. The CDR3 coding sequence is TGCGCCAGCAGCCCAACTCAGGACACCGGGGAGCTGTTTTTT.

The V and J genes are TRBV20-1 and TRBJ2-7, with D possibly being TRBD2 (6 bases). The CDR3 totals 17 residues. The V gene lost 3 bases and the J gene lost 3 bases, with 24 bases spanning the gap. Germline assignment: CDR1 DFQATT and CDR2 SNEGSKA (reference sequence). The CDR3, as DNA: TGCAGTGCTAGTAGTCCCGGTTCACGCGGGAACTTCTACGAGCAGTACTTC. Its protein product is CSASSPGSRGNFYEQYF.

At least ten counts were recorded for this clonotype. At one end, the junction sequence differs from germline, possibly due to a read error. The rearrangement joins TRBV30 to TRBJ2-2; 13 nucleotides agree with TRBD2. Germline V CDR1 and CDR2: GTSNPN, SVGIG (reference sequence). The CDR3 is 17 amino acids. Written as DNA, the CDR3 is TGTGCTTGGAAACTAGCGGGAGGGCCAGATGGCACCGGGGAGCTGTTTTTT. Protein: CAWKLAGGPDGTGELFF.

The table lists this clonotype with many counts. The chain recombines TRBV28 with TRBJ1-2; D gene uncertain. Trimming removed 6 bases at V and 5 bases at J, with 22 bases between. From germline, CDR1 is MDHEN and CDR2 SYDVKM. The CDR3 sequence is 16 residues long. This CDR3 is CASSLGDPETIYGYTF. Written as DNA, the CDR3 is TGTGCCAGCAGCCTCGGGGATCCCGAAACCATTTATGGCTACACCTTC.

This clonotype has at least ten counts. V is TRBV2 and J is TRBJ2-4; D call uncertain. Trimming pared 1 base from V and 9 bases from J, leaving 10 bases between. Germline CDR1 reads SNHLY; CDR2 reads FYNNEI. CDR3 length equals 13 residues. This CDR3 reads CASSEGLMGIQYF. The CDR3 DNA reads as TGTGCCAGCAGTGAAGGGCTAATGGGCATTCAGTACTTC. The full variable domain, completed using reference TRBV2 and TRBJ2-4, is EPEVTQTPSHQVTQMGQEVILRCVPISNHLYFYWYRQILGQKVEFLVSFYNNEISEKSEIFDDQFSVERPDGSNFTLKIRSTKLEDSAMYFCASSEGLMGIQYFGAGTRLSVL.

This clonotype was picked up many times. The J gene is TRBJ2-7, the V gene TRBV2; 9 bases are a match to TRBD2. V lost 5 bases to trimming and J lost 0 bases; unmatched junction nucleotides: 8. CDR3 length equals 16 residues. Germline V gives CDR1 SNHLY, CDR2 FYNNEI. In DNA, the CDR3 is TGTGCCAGCAGTCAAGGCCTAGCGGGACCCTCCTACGAGCAGTACTTC. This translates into CASSQGLAGPSYEQYF.

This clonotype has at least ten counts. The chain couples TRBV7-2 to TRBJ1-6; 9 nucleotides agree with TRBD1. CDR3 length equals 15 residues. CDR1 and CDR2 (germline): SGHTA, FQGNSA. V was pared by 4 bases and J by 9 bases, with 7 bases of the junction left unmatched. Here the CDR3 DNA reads TGTGCCAGCAGCTCGACAGGGGGAGGCGGTTCACCCCTCCACTTT. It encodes CASSSTGGGGSPLHF.

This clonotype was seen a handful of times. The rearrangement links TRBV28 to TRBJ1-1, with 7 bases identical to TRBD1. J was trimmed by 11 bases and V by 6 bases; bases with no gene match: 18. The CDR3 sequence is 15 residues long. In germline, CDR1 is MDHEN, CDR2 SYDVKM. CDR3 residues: CASRPRRGFGIEAFF. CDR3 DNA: TGTGCCAGCAGACCCCGCAGGGGGTTTGGGATAGAGGCTTTCTTT.

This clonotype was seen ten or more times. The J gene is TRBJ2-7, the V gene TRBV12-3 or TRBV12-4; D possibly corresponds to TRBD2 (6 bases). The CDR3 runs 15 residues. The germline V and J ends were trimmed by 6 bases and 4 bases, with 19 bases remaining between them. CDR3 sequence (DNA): TGTGCCAGCAGCCAAGTTATAGCGGTTCCTTACGAGCAGTACTTC. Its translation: CASSQVIAVPYEQYF.

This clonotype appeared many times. The CDR3 protein is CASSKGTLIYEQYF. The CDR3 bases are TGTGCCAGTAGTAAAGGCACGTTGATCTACGAGCAGTACTTC. The rearrangement joins TRBV19 to TRBJ2-7; D remains unclear. Germline CDR1 reads LNHDA; CDR2 reads SQIVND (reference sequence). This CDR3 has 14 amino acids. The V gene lost 4 bases and the J gene lost 3 bases, with 13 bases spanning the gap.

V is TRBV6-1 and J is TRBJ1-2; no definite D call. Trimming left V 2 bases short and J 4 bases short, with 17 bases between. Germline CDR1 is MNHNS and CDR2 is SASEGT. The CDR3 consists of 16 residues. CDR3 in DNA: TGTGCCAGCAGTGAATTTCGGTCAGTCAAGGTCTATGGCTACACCTTC. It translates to CASSEFRSVKVYGYTF.

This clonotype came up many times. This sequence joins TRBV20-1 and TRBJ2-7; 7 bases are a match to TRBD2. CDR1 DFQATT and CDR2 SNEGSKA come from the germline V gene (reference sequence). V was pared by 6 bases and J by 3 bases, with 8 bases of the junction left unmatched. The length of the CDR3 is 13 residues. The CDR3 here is CSAGGGGLYEQYF. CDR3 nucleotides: TGCAGTGCGGGCGGGGGTGGGCTCTACGAGCAGTACTTC.

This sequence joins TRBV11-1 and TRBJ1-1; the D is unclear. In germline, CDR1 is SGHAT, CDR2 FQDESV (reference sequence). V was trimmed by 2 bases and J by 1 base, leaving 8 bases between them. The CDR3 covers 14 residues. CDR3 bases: TGTGCCAGCAGCTTAAGGCTATCGAACACTGAAGCTTTCTTT. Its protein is CASSLRLSNTEAFF.

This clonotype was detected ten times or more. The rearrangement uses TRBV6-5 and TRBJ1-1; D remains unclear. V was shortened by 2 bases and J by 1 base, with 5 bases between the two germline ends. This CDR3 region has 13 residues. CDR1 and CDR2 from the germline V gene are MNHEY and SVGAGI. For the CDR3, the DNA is TGTGCCAGCAGTTACGGGCGGAACACTGAAGCTTTCTTT. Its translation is CASSYGRNTEAFF.

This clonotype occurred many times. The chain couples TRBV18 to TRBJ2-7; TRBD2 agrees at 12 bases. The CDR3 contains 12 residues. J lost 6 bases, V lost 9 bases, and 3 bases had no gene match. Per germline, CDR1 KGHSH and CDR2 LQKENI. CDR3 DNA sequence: TGTGCCAGTGGACTAGCGGGAATCGAGCAGTACTTC. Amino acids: CASGLAGIEQYF.

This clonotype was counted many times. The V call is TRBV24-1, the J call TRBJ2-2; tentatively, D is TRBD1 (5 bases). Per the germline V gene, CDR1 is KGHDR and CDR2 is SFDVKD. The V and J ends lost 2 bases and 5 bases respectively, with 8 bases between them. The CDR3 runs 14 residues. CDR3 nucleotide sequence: TGTGCCACCAGTGATTCATCAGGGACCGGGGAGCTGTTTTTT. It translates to CATSDSSGTGELFF.

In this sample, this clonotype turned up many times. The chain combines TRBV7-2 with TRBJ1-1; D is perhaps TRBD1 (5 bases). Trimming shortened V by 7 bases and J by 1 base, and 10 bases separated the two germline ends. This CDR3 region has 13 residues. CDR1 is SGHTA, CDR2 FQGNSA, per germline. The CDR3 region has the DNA TGTGCCAGCACTATGACAGCGAACACTGAAGCTTTCTTT. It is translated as CASTMTANTEAFF.

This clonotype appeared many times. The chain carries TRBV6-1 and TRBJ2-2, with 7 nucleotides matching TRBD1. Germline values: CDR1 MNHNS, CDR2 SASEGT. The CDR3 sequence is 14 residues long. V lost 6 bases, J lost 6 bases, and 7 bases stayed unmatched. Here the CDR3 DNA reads TGTGCCAGCAGCCCTAGGACAGGCCCCGGGGAGCTGTTTTTT. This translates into CASSPRTGPGELFF.

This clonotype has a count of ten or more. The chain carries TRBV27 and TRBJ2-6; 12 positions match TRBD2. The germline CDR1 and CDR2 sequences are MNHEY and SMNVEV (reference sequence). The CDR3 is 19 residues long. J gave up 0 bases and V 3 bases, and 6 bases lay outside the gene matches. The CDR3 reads CASSFTSGRTYSGANVLTF. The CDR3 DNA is TGTGCCAGCAGTTTTACTAGCGGGAGGACCTACTCTGGGGCCAACGTCCTGACTTTC.

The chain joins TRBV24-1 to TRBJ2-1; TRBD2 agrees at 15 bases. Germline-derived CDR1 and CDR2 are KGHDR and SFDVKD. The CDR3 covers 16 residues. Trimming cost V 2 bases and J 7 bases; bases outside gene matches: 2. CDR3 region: CATSDSGTSGRNEQFF. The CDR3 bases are TGTGCCACCAGTGATTCCGGGACTAGCGGGAGGAATGAGCAGTTCTTC.

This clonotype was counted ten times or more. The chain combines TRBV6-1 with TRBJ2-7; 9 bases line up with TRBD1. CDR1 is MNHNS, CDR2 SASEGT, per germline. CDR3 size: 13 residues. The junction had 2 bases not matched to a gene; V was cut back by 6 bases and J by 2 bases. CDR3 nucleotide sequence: TGTGCCAGCAGAAGACAGGGGGCCTACGAGCAGTACTTC. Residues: CASRRQGAYEQYF.

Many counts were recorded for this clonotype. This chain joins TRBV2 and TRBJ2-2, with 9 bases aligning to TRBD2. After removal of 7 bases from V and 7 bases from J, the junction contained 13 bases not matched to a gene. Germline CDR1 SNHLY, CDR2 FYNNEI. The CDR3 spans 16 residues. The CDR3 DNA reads TGTGCCAGCACAATCAATAGCGGGAGATTAGGCGGGGAGCTGTTTTTT. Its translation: CASTINSGRLGGELFF.

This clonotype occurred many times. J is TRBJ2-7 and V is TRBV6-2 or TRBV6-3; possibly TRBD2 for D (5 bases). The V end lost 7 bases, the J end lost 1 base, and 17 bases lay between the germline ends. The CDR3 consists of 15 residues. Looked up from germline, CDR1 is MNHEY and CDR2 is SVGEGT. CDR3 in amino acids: CASTDEGLFSYEQYF. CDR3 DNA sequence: TGTGCCAGCACCGATGAGGGATTATTTTCCTACGAGCAGTACTTC.